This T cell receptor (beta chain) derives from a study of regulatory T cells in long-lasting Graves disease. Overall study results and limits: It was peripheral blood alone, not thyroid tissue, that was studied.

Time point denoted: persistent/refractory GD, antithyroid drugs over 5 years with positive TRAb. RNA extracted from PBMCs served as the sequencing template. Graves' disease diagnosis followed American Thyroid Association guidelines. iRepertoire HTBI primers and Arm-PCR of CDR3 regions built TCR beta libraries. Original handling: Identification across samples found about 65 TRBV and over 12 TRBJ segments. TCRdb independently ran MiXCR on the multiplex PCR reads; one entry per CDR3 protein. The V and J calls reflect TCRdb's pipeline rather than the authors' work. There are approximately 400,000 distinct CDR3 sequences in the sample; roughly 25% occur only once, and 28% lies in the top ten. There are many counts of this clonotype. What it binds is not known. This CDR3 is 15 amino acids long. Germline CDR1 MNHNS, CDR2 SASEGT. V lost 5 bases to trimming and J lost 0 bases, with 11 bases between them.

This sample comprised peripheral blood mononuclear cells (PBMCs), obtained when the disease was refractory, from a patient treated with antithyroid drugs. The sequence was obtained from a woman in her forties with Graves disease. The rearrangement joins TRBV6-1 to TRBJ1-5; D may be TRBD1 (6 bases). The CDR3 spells CASSRGQISNQPQHF. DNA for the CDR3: TGTGCCAGCAGTCGCGGACAGATTAGCAATCAGCCCCAGCATTTT.